Included here is one TCR beta chain sequence, with context. The antigen remains undetermined. Unique molecular identifiers were incorporated into the prepared TCRbeta library. TCRdb itself ran the PCR reads through MiXCR, one entry per CDR3 protein. The table lists 300,000 to 400,000 distinct CDR3 sequences, 15% to 20% of them singletons, with roughly 40% in the top ten. These data originate in a study of T-cell reconstitution after alpha-beta-depleted transplantation in children. Germline CDR1 is PRHDT and CDR2 is FYEKMQ (reference sequence). V was trimmed by 4 bases and J by 4 bases, leaving 14 bases between them. The CDR3 length is 14 residues. Study outcomes and limitations: Several hundred expanded graft clones reportedly gave rise to the alpha-beta T cells present about two months after transplant.

The J gene is TRBJ2-7, the V gene TRBV13, with D unresolved. Specimen: PBMCs, mostly from graft donor cells, collected 360 days after TCRalphabeta/CD19-depleted stem cell transplant. This sequence originates from a male patient aged 2-9 years who had a stem cell transplant for acute lymphoblastic leukemia, so the T cells may come from the graft donor. The CDR3 DNA reads TGTGCCAGCAGCTCCAGTTACGGGTCTTACGAGCAGTACTTC. As protein: CASSSSYGSYEQYF.